A selection of T cell receptor beta chains follows, all from one sample in a study of molecular identifiers for immune sequencing clone quantification. TCRdb reanalysed the PCR reads using MiXCR and keeps one entry per CDR3 protein. The sample contains around 460,000 distinct CDR3 sequences, about 26% of which appear only once. Sequenced: naive CD8+ T cells from blood, with Jurkat cell RNA spiked in. The receptors originated from a human donor in good health. Some libraries in this study had Jurkat cell RNA spiked in. Both conserved end residues are trimmed from each CDR3.

SAERYNEQF TRBV29-1
ASSLSSRGSGTGELF TRBV27
ASTTLPLAGVVETQY TRBV27
ASSAIRGPGNTIY TRBV7-9
ASSATKSRVGQY TRBV2
ISVPEAGSGFSYEQY TRBV7-5
ASKPSGGLVSKQPQH TRBV27
ASSYTSTGLNSGNTIY TRBV7-9
ASSLLTAGNYGYT TRBV28
ASSLGPPNEKLF TRBV7-6
ASSEDWETTEAF TRBV25-1
ASSFILAGVNTDTQY TRBV28
ASTHHDRGAEAF TRBV6-2/TRBV6-3
ASSHKFANTGELF TRBV12-3/TRBV12-4
ASSIVYGTEQF TRBV19
ASSPRGGLEAF TRBV9
ASSLDRATNYGYT TRBV5-4
ASSYTSSVGEEYEQY TRBV6-2/TRBV6-3
ASSQKELTNYGYT TRBV4-1
ASSFGQATRLQY TRBV5-6
ASSQDGAGQSRTQY TRBV3-1
ASSLGGRGEQY TRBV27
ASSEVPIGSGRIEQF TRBV2
ASRPPGYNEQF TRBV7-2
ASSGWTGIETQY TRBV25-1